This T cell receptor (beta chain) was retrieved from a study of blood T cells in healthy people across ages. Then a second PCR, running about 7 to 11 cycles, was carried out with a sample-barcoded 5' primer and a J-beta primer mix. Each of the samples gave a minimum of 3 million paired-end reads that contained CDR3. TCRdb redid the calling of the 5' RACE reads with MiXCR, one entry per CDR3 protein. Among roughly 730,000 distinct CDR3 sequences listed, roughly 50% were seen once. The CDR3 runs to 15 residues. V was shortened by 5 bases and J by 2 bases, with 14 bases between the two germline ends. From germline, CDR1 is SGHTA and CDR2 FQGTGA.

This clonotype was sampled from a man between 40 and 49 years old in good health. Sequenced material: blood. The chain is built from TRBV7-3 and TRBJ2-3; D is possibly TRBD2 (5 bases). CDR3 bases: TGTGCCAGCAGCCCAAACATACTAGACACAGATACGCAGTATTTT. Encoded protein: CASSPNILDTDTQYF.